The next 8 T cell receptor beta chains were all read from a single sample in a study of graft-versus-host responses after intestinal transplantation. These TCRs' antigens remain unknown. The table came from immunoSEQ multiplex PCR; TCRdb's copy has only in-frame clones and leaves some out. The table has tens of thousands of clones, nearly 90% seen once. Sequenced here: unstimulated CD8+ T cells sorted from spleen or lymph node cells, sampled before transplant. These receptors originate from a human donor who was the organ donor for an intestinal transplant.

The chain recombines TRBV5-8 with TRBJ1-2, with TRBD1 as a possible D gene (6 bases). Germline lookup yields CDR1 SGHTS and CDR2 YDEGEE. The CDR3 is 17 residues long. V was trimmed by 4 bases and J by 1 base, leaving 20 bases between them. The CDR3 protein is CASSPQQTYRVNYGYTF. Written as DNA, the CDR3 is TGTGCCAGCAGCCCCCAACAAACCTACAGGGTTAACTATGGCTACACCTTC.

V and J are TRBV28 and TRBJ1-2, with 8 bases matching TRBD1. V was clipped by 3 bases and J by 2 bases; unmatched bases: 2. There are 14 residues in the CDR3. Germline CDR1 is MDHEN and CDR2 is SYDVKM. In DNA form, the CDR3 reads TGTGCCAGCAGTTTGGACAGGGTAAACTATGGCTACACCTTC. Protein sequence: CASSLDRVNYGYTF.

This chain links TRBV18 with TRBJ2-3, with TRBD1 matching 8 bases. The CDR3 length is 15 residues. Germline lookup yields CDR1 KGHSH and CDR2 LQKENI. V shed 5 bases, J shed 2 bases, and the junction held 6 bases outside the gene matches. The DNA for the CDR3 is TGTGCCAGCTCAGTCCGGGACAGGAACACAGATACGCAGTATTTT. Residues: CASSVRDRNTDTQYF.

The J gene is TRBJ1-4, the V gene TRBV6-5; tentative D call: TRBD1 (6 bases). Trimming pared 0 bases from V and 12 bases from J, leaving 11 bases between. CDR3 size: 13 residues. Germline CDR1 MNHEY, CDR2 SVGAGI. Written as DNA, the CDR3 is TGTGCCAGCAGTTACTCGAAAGGGGGAGAACTGTTTTTT. The encoded protein is CASSYSKGGELFF.

In this sample, this clone turned up once. The CDR3: CASSEAEGRYSNQPQHF. In nucleotides, the CDR3 is TGTGCCAGCAGTGAAGCGGAGGGCAGGTATAGCAATCAGCCCCAGCATTTT. The chain is built from TRBV2 and TRBJ1-5; D not resolved. The CDR3 loop spans 17 amino acids. Germline V gene sequence: CDR1 SNHLY, CDR2 FYNNEI. Trimming cost V 0 bases and J 0 bases, with 12 bases left between them.

The rearrangement uses TRBV27 and TRBJ2-6, with 10 bases aligning to TRBD2. Germline CDR1 reads MNHEY; CDR2 reads SMNVEV (reference sequence). This CDR3 has 18 amino acids. The V and J ends lost 3 bases and 5 bases, in that order; junction bases with no gene match: 10. In DNA, the CDR3 is TGTGCCAGCAGTTTTCAGTCCCAGCGGGGGGGCTGGGCCAACGTCCTGACTTTC. Translated, it gives CASSFQSQRGGWANVLTF.

V and J are TRBV28 and TRBJ2-2; TRBD1 might be the D (6 bases). The CDR3 sequence is 15 residues long. Germline-derived CDR1 and CDR2 are MDHEN and SYDVKM. V shed 2 bases and J shed 1 base, with 8 bases lying between them. The CDR3 reads CASSLLTGNTGELFF. The CDR3 nucleotides read TGTGCCAGCAGTTTACTGACAGGGAACACCGGGGAGCTGTTTTTT. The variable domain in full, with the rest retrieved from reference TRBV28 and TRBJ2-2, is DVKVTQSSRYLVKRTGEKVFLECVQDMDHENMFWYRQDPGLGLRLIYFSYDVKMKEKGDIPEGYSVSREKKERFSLILESASTNQTSMYLCASSLLTGNTGELFFGEGSRLTVL.

V is TRBV4-1 and J is TRBJ2-1, with 7 bases lining up with TRBD1. This CDR3 spans 14 amino acids. Per the germline V gene, CDR1 is MGHRA and CDR2 is YSYEKL. The junction had 9 bases not matched to a gene; V was cut back by 3 bases and J by 10 bases. CDR3 DNA sequence: TGCGCCAGCAGCCAGACCAACAGGGACAGAGAGCAGTTCTTC. Amino acid sequence: CASSQTNRDREQFF.